The 8 T cell receptor beta chains reported below all come from one sample, sequenced in a study of T cell responses to AZD1222 COVID-19 vaccine. Assay used: immunoSEQ multiplex PCR; TCRdb lists only in-frame clones, some missing. This sample yields about 120,000 clones, of which 93% are seen a single time; 5% belongs to the top ten. Here the sequenced sample was peripheral blood, taken 28 days after the second AZD1222 dose. The receptors were gathered from an adult who received the AZD1222 COVID-19 vaccine.

The chain uses TRBV11-2 and TRBJ2-7; D is unclear. CDR1 is SGHAT and CDR2 is FQNNGV in the germline V gene. CDR3 length: 14 residues. V was shortened by 1 base and J by 4 bases, with 11 bases between the two germline ends. The CDR3: CASSLGAVGYEQYF. The DNA for the CDR3 is TGTGCCAGCAGCTTAGGGGCGGTAGGGTACGAGCAGTACTTC.

The chain links TRBV6-2 or TRBV6-3 to TRBJ1-2, with D hard to call. CDR3 size: 13 residues. Trimming removed 5 bases from V and 4 bases from J, with 11 bases in between. Germline V lookup: CDR1 MNHEY, CDR2 SVGEGT. In nucleotides, the CDR3 is TGTGCCAGCAGTGCCGGGAATCTCTATGGCTACACCTTC. Protein sequence: CASSAGNLYGYTF.

The CDR3 spells CASSGRGGYQPQHF. CDR3 DNA: TGTGCCAGCAGCGGCAGGGGGGGTTATCAGCCCCAGCATTTT. V is TRBV7-2 and J is TRBJ1-5; 7 bases are a match to TRBD1. Germline V gene lookup returns CDR1 SGHTA and CDR2 FQGNSA. Trimming cost V 5 bases and J 5 bases; bases outside gene matches: 6. The CDR3 contains 14 residues.

The V and J genes are TRBV9 and TRBJ2-6; tentative D call: TRBD1 (5 bases). This CDR3 has 15 amino acids. Germline V gene sequence: CDR1 SGDLS, CDR2 YYNGEE. V gave up 4 bases and J gave up 2 bases, with 10 bases separating them. CDR3 sequence: CASSSGQPGANVLTF. CDR3 DNA sequence: TGTGCCAGCAGCTCCGGACAACCTGGGGCCAACGTCCTGACTTTC.

The J gene is TRBJ1-4, the V gene TRBV19, with D tentatively TRBD1 (5 bases). V shed 8 bases and J shed 8 bases, with 15 bases lying between them. The CDR3 spans 13 residues. CDR1 is LNHDA, CDR2 SQIVND, per germline (reference sequence). CDR3 region: CASCQGLGEKLFF. The CDR3 DNA sequence: TGTGCCAGTTGTCAGGGCCTGGGGGAAAAACTGTTTTTT.

The genes are TRBV3-1 (or the pseudogene TRBV3-2) and TRBJ1-5, with D tentatively TRBD1 (5 bases). This CDR3 is 13 amino acids long. V shed 1 base and J shed 6 bases, with 7 bases lying between them. Germline V lookup: CDR1 LGHDT, CDR2 YNNKEL (reference sequence). The CDR3 DNA reads TGTGCCAGCAGCCAAGGCAGGGCTCAGCCCCAGCATTTT. This sequence encodes CASSQGRAQPQHF.

V is TRBV5-1 and J is TRBJ1-2; D is ambiguous. V lost 0 bases to trimming and J lost 7 bases, with 7 bases between them. In germline, CDR1 is SGHRS, CDR2 YFSETQ. CDR3 size: 12 residues. The CDR3 region is CASSLGRVGYTF. CDR3 DNA: TGCGCCAGCAGCTTGGGTAGGGTTGGCTACACCTTC. Variable domain in full (rest from reference TRBV5-1 and TRBJ1-2): KAGVTQTPRYLIKTRGQQVTLSCSPISGHRSVSWYQQTPGQGLQFLFEYFSETQRNKGNFPGRFSGRQFSNSRSEMNVSTLELGDSALYLCASSLGRVGYTFGSGTRLTVV.

The chain carries TRBV2 and TRBJ1-4, with 7 positions matching TRBD1. Germline V gene sequence: CDR1 SNHLY, CDR2 FYNNEI. Trimming removed 3 bases from V and 6 bases from J; junction bases left unmatched: 4. The CDR3 totals 14 residues. CDR3 residues: CASSDTGVDEKLFF. Written as DNA, the CDR3 is TGTGCCAGCAGTGACACAGGGGTAGATGAAAAACTGTTTTTT.